This T cell receptor (beta chain) emerged from a study of blood T cell repertoires in COVID-19. Trimming took off 3 bases at V and 3 bases at J, with 14 bases between the two ends. The CDR3 extends over 16 amino acids. The germline CDR1 and CDR2 sequences are LNHNV and YYDKDF (reference sequence). Self-reported history from a screening survey and questionnaire set each donor's cohort. Profiling relied on immunoSEQ multiplex PCR, and the TCRdb table lists in-frame clones only, not all of them. The data contain 300,000 to 400,000 clones, 70% to 90% of them singletons. The sequencing sample was made of PBMCs or T cells enriched from blood (not recorded which). The rearrangement links TRBV15 to TRBJ1-4, with D unresolved. This TCR was recovered from a woman aged 18-35 years who had recovered from COVID-19. CDR3 in DNA: TGTGCCACCAGCAGCGAGGCGGGGTTATCTAATGAAAAACTGTTTTTT. Translating gives CATSSEAGLSNEKLFF.